This T cell receptor beta chain comes out of a study of T cell responses to AZD1222 COVID-19 vaccine (dated by TCRdb to the early 2020s). In the study overall: TCR sequencing covered some 240 trial participants: roughly 200 given two doses of AZD1222 and approximately 25 given two doses of MenACWY control vaccine. Trial participants were enrolled by age into subgroups of 18-55, 56-69 and 70-plus years, and about 150, 27 and 61 TCR-sequenced participants, respectively, were included in these subgroups. Overall study outcomes, separate from this receptor: Participants were mostly white British, with more females than males. The authors suggested clonal diversity may have been underestimated. Spike-specific TCR breadth and depth rose significantly after two AZD1222 doses compared with day 0 and with MenACWY recipients. The 56-69-year group was small, and its depth increase did not reach significance, likely because of low power. Conclusions about previously exposed vaccinees are limited because only six or seven AZD1222 recipients were SARS-CoV-2 seropositive at baseline. Because no samples from the day 14 peak response were available, repertoires could be characterized only after the peak T cell response. Reportedly, almost half of the unique spike-specific TCRs recognized epitopes lying outside the regions that are mutated in the B.1.351 and B.1.1.7 variants. Vaccine-associated CD4 TCRs spanned the whole spike protein, with dominant responses in regions 160-218 and 743-854.

Explained via the paper, the time point label denotes: about 28 days (+/-7) after the second vaccine dose. Because spike-specific TCR depth and breadth did not differ between the two schedules, AZD1222 recipients who got a second dose at roughly 4 weeks were pooled with those who got a second dose at roughly 12 weeks. Samples from vaccinated people were obtained from the UK trials COV001 and COV002, which included a single-blind randomized controlled phase 2/3 trial of AZD1222 (ChAdOx1 nCoV-19) in healthy adults. Trial participant PBMC samples were collected at day 0 and day 28 after the second dose for TCRbeta chain sequencing. Reading the germline V gene (reference sequence) gives CDR1 PRHDT and CDR2 FYEKMQ. Deletion took 5 bases off V and 7 bases off J, with a span of 15 bases between the germline ends. Reading from cysteine to phenylalanine, the CDR3 counts 15 amino acids. Here the CDR3 DNA is all that survives: 45 bases in frame from base 1.

Comment on this clone: It lacks a known antigen. No base quality information exists; no much larger clone differs at one position.

The CDR3 regions of human TCRbeta chains were analyzed by immunosequencing. The study's own analysis went as follows. Repertoire TCRs were checked for matches against a reference library of SARS-CoV-2-specific TCRs that had been generated using the MIRA antigen-specificity platform. Breadth was defined as the fraction of unique TCRs that were SARS-CoV-2-associated. Depth was defined as the fraction of total T cells that were SARS-CoV-2-associated. Using the MIRA data, each spike-specific TCR was mapped to the spike region that the TCR reacts to and placed in a CD4 or CD8 class. Log10-transformed breadth and depth values were compared by one-way ANOVA with Sidak's multiple comparisons tests. TCRdb holds this immuneACCESS table with in-frame rearrangements only. Some clones are missing; in checked studies, unresolved V genes explain under half, and the rest has no known cause. V, J and clone size reflect that table, while D and trimming were determined from the DNA. For this sample the table gives around 150,000 clones, of which 80% to 95% were detected only once. 3% to 4% of the sample lies in the top ten.

The V gene is TRBV13 and the J gene is TRBJ1-6; D gene: possibly TRBD1, on 5 matching bases. This receptor was identified in an adult who received the AZD1222 COVID-19 vaccine. The material sequenced was peripheral blood, taken 28 days after the second AZD1222 dose. CDR3 reads: CASSAGGTLNSPLHF. The bases read TGTGCCAGCAGCGCCGGCGGGACTCTCAATTCACCCCTCCACTTT.